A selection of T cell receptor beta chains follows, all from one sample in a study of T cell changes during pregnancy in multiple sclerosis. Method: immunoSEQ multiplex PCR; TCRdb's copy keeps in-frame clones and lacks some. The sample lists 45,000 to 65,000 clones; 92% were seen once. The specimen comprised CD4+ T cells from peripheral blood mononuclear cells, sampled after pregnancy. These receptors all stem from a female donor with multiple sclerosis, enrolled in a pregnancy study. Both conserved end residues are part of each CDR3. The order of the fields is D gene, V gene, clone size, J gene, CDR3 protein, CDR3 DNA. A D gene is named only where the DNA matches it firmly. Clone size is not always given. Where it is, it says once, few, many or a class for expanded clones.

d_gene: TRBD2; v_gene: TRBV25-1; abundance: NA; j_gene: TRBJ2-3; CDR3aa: CASRTAGAGTDTQYF; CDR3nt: TGTGCCAGCAGAACAGCGGGAGCAGGCACAGATACGCAGTATTTT
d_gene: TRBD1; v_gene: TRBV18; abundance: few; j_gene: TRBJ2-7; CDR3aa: CASSQTTGHYEQYF; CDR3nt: TGTGCCAGCTCACAGACGACAGGGCACTACGAGCAGTACTTC
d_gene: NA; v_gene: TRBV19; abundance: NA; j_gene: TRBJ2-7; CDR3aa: CASSPTGEVYEQYF; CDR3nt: TGTGCCAGTAGTCCCACGGGAGAAGTCTACGAGCAGTACTTC
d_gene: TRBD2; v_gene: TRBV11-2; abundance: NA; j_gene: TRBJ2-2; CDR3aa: CASSPTGTRNTGELFF; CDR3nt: TGTGCCAGCAGCCCTACCGGGACTAGAAACACCGGGGAGCTGTTTTTT
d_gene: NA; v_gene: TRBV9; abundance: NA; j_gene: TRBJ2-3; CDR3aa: CASSAKTGASTDTQYF; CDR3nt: TGTGCCAGCAGCGCGAAGACAGGTGCTAGCACAGATACGCAGTATTTT
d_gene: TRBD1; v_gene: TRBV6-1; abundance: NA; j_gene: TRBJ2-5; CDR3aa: CASSGQGAETQYF; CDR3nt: TGTGCCAGCAGTGGACAGGGCGCGGAGACCCAGTACTTC
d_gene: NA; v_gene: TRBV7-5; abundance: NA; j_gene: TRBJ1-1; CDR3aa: CARSLVAEGALLEAFF; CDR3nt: NA
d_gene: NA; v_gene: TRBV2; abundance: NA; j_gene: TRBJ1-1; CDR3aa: CASRIRDKSEAFF; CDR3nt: TGTGCCAGCAGAATCCGGGACAAGTCTGAAGCTTTCTTT
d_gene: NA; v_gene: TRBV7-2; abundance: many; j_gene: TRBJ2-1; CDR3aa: CASSLDGSRDEQFF; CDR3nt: TGTGCCAGCAGCTTAGACGGGAGTAGGGATGAGCAGTTCTTC
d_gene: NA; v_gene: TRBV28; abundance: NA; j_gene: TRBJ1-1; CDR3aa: CASSHFGTEAFF; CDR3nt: TGTGCCAGCAGTCACTTCGGCACTGAAGCTTTCTTT
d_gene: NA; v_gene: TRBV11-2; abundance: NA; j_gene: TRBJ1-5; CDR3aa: CASSEGRESNQPQHF; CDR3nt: TGTGCCAGCAGCGAAGGGAGGGAGAGCAATCAGCCCCAGCATTTT
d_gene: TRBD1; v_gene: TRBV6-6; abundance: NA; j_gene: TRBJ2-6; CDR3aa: CASSDRVSGANVLTF; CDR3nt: TGTGCCAGCAGTGACAGGGTATCTGGGGCCAACGTCCTGACTTTC
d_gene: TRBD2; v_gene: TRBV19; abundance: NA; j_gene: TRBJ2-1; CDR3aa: CASSIGGRAKNEQFF; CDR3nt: TGTGCCAGTAGTATAGGCGGGAGGGCCAAAAATGAGCAGTTCTTC
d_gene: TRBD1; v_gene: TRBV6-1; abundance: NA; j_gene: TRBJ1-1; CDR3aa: CASKEGQINTEAFF; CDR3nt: TGTGCCAGCAAAGAGGGACAGATAAACACTGAAGCTTTCTTT
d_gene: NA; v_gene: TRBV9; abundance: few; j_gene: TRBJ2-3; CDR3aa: CASSVGTTSTDTQYF; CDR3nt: TGTGCCAGCAGCGTAGGCACCACTAGCACAGATACGCAGTATTTT